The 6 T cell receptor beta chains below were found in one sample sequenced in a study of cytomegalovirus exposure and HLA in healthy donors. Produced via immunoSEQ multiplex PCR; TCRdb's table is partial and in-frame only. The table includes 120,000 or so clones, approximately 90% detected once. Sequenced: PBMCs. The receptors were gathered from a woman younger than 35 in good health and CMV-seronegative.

This CDR3 reads CASSLNAVNTEAFF. The CDR3 DNA reads as TGTGCCAGCAGCTTAAATGCAGTGAACACTGAAGCTTTCTTT. The chain combines TRBV7-3 with TRBJ1-1, with D uncertain. The ends were cut back, 1 base at V and 0 bases at J, with 6 bases in the middle. CDR3 size: 14 residues. From germline, CDR1 is SGHTA and CDR2 FQGTGA.

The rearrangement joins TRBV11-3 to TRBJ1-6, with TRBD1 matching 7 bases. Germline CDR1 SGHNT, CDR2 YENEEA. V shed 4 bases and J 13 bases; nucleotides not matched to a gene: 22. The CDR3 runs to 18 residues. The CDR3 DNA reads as TGTGCCAGCAGCTCTAGGGCTTGGGGGACAGTCACTCTCAGGCCCCTCCACTTT. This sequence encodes CASSSRAWGTVTLRPLHF.

In DNA, the CDR3 is TGTGCCAGCAGCTTACGTCCCACAGATACGCAGTATTTT. It is translated as CASSLRPTDTQYF. The chain has TRBV7-3 and TRBJ2-3; unclear D gene. The CDR3 consists of 13 residues. V lost 2 bases to trimming and J lost 2 bases, with 5 bases between them. Germline assignment: CDR1 SGHTA and CDR2 FQGTGA.

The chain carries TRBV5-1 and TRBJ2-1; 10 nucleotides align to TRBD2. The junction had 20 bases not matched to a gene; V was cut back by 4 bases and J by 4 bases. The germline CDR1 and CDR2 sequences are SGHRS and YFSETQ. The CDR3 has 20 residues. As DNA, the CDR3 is TGCGCCAGCAGCAAGATCAAAAGCGGGACTAGCGCCCAAAGATACAATGAGCAGTTCTTC. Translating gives CASSKIKSGTSAQRYNEQFF.

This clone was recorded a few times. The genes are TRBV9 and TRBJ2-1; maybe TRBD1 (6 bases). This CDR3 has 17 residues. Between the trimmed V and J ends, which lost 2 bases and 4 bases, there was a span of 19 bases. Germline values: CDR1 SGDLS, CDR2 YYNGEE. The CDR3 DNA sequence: TGTGCCAGCAGCGTGCCAGGGCAGGGGTCGGCTTACAATGAGCAGTTCTTC. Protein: CASSVPGQGSAYNEQFF.

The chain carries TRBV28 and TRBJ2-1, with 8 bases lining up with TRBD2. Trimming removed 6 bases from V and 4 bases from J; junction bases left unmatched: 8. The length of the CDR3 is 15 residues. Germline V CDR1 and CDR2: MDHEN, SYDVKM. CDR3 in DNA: TGTGCCAGCAGCTCGGGGGGGGCGGCGTACAATGAGCAGTTCTTC. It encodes CASSSGGAAYNEQFF.